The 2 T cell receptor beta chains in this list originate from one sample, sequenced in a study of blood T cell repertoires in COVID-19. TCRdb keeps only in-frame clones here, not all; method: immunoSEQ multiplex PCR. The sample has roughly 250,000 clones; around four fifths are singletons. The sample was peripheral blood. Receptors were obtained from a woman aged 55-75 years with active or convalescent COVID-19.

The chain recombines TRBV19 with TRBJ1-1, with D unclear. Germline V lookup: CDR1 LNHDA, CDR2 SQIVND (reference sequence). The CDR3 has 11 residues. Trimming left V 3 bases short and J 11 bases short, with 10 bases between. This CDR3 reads CASSIAGLAFF. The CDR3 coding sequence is TGTGCCAGTAGTATTGCGGGTTTGGCTTTCTTT.

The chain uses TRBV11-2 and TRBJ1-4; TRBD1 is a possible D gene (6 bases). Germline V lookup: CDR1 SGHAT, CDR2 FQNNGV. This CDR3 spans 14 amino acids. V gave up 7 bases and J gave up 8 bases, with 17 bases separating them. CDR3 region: CASNPGGPREKLFF. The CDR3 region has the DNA TGTGCCAGCAACCCGGGGGGGCCACGCGAAAAACTGTTTTTT.